These T cell receptor beta chains were read from a single sample in a study of blood T cell repertoires in COVID-19. Repertoires were generated with immunoSEQ multiplex PCR, while TCRdb's copy carries only in-frame clones and drops some. The sample includes approximately 280,000 clones, 90% of them seen just once. The sample was peripheral blood. The receptors were sampled from a woman aged 30 to 39 with COVID-19, enrolled during active disease. The CDR3 runs from the conserved cysteine through the conserved F or W. A D gene is named only where the DNA matches it firmly.

j_call v_call d_call cdr3_aa cdr3_nt
TRBJ2-7 TRBV6-4 TRBD1 CASSMGQGSEQYF TGTGCCAGCAGTATGGGACAGGGGTCCGAGCAGTACTTC
TRBJ1-4 TRBV15 . CATSTRRGSEEKLFF TGTGCCACCAGCACCCGAAGGGGCAGTGAGGAAAAACTGTTTTTT
TRBJ1-1 TRBV28 . CASTYPSLNTEAFF TGTGCCAGCACCTACCCCTCCCTTAACACTGAAGCTTTCTTT
TRBJ2-7 TRBV4-1 TRBD2 CASSRILAGVPFSYEQYF TGCGCCAGCAGCCGTATACTAGCGGGAGTGCCCTTCTCCTACGAGCAGTACTTC
TRBJ1-6 TRBV19 TRBD1 CASSTHTTGTVSNSPLHF TGTGCCAGTAGTACCCATACCACCGGGACAGTCTCCAATTCACCCCTCCACTTT
TRBJ2-1 TRBV2 . CASSEALGRSYNEQFF TGTGCCAGCAGTGAAGCTCTGGGGCGTTCCTACAATGAGCAGTTCTTC
TRBJ1-5 TRBV27 . CASSLSRYSNQPQHF TGTGCCAGCAGTTTAAGCCGATATAGCAATCAGCCCCAGCATTTT
TRBJ2-7 TRBV7-6 TRBD1 CASSSRQGRAYEQYF TGTGCCAGCAGCTCCCGACAGGGTAGGGCCTACGAGCAGTACTTC
TRBJ1-1 TRBV7-9 . CASSSGVGFSDTEAFF TGTGCCAGCAGCTCCGGGGTCGGCTTTAGTGACACTGAAGCTTTCTTT
TRBJ2-7 TRBV28 TRBD1 CASSRSGTGYEQYF TGTGCCAGCAGCCGTTCAGGGACAGGCTACGAGCAGTACTTC
TRBJ1-1 TRBV3-1/TRBV3-2 . CASSQEGRTEAFF TGTGCCAGCAGCCAAGAGGGGAGGACTGAAGCTTTCTTT
TRBJ1-2 TRBV15 TRBD1 CATSRYMGQGNYGYTF TGTGCCACCAGCAGATATATGGGACAGGGTAACTATGGCTACACCTTC
TRBJ2-2 TRBV4-2 . CASSQESSADTGELFF TGTGCCAGCAGCCAAGAGAGTAGCGCGGACACCGGGGAGCTGTTTTTT
TRBJ2-3 TRBV6-5 . CASSYRDTDTQYF TGTGCCAGCAGTTACCGGGACACAGATACGCAGTATTTT
TRBJ1-2 TRBV2 . CASSDAGINYGYTF TGTGCCAGCAGTGACGCGGGAATTAACTATGGCTACACCTTC
TRBJ2-3 TRBV6-5 TRBD1 CASRVPGTGANTQYF TGTGCCAGCAGGGTCCCCGGGACAGGGGCGAATACGCAGTATTTT